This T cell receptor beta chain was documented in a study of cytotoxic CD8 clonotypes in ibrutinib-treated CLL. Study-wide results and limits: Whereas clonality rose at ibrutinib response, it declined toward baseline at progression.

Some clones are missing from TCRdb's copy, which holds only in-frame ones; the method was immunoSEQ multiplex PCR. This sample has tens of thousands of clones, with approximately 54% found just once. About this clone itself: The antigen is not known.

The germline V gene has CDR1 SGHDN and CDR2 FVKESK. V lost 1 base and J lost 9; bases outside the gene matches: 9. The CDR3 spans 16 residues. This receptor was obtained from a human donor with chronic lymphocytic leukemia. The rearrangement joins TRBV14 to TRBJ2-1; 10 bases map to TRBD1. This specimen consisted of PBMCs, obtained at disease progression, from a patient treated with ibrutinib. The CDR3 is CASSQVGVTGGFEQFF. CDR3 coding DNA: TGTGCCAGCAGCCAAGTCGGGGTGACAGGGGGCTTTGAGCAGTTCTTC.